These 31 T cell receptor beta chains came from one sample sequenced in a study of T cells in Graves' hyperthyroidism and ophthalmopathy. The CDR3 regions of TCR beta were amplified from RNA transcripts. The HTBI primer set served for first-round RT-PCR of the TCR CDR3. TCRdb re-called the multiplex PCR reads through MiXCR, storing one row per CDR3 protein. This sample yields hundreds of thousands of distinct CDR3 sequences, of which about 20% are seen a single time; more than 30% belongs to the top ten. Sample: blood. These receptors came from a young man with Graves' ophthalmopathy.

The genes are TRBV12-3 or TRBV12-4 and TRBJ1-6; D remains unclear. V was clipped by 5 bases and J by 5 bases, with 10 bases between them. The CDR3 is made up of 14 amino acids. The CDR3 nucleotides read TGTGCCAGCAGTCCCCACTCGGATAATTCACCCCTCCACTTT. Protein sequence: CASSPHSDNSPLHF.

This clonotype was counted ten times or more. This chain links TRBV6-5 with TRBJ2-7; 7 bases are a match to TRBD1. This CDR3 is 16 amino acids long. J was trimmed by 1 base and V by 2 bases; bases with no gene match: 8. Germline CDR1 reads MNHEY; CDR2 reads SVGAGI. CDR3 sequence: CASSYGPRQGSYEQYF. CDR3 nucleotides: TGTGCCAGCAGTTACGGCCCGCGACAGGGTTCCTACGAGCAGTACTTC.

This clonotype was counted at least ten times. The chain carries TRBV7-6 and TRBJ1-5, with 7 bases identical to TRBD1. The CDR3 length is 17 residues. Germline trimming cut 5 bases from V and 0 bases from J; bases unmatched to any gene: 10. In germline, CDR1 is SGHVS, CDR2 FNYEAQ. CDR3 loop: CASSPGTAVASNQPQHF. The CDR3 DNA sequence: TGTGCCAGCAGCCCTGGGACAGCCGTAGCTAGCAATCAGCCCCAGCATTTT.

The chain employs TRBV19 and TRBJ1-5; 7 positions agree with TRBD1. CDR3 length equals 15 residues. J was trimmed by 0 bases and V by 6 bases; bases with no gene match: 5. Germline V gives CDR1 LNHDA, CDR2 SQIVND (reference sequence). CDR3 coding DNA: TGTGCCAGTAGCCCGACAGGGAGTAGCAATCAGCCCCAGCATTTT. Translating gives CASSPTGSSNQPQHF.

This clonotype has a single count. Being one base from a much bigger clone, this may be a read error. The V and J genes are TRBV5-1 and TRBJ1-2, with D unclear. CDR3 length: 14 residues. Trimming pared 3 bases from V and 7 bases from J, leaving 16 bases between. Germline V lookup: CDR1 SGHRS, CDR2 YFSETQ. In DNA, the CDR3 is TGCGCCAGCAGCTCTGGTGACATGGAGGCTGGCTACACCTTC. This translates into CASSSGDMEAGYTF.

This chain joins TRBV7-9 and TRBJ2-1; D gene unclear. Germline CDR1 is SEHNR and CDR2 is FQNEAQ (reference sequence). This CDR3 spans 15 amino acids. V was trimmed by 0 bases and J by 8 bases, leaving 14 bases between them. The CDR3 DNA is TGTGCCAGCAGCTTAGCTGGTTACCCTGAAGATGAGCAGTTCTTC. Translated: CASSLAGYPEDEQFF.

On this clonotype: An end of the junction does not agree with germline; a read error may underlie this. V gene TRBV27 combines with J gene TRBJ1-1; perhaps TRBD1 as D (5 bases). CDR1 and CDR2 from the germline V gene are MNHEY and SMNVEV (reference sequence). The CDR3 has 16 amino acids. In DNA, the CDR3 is TGTGCCAGCAGTCAAAACCGACAGATTCTGAACACTGGAGCTTTCTTT. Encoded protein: CASSQNRQILNTGAFF.

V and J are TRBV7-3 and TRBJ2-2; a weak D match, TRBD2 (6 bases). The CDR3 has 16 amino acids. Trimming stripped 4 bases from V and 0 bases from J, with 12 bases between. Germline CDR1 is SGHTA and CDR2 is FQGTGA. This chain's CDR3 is CASSSPGLTNTGELFF. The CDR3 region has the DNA TGTGCCAGCAGCTCCCCGGGACTCACGAACACCGGGGAGCTGTTTTTT.

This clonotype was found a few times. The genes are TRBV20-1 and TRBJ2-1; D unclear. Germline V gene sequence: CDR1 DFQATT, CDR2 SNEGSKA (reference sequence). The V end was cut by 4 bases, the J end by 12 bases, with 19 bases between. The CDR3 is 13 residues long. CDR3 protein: CSATELGPKGQFF. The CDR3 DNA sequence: TGCAGTGCTACCGAACTGGGCCCCAAGGGGCAGTTCTTC.

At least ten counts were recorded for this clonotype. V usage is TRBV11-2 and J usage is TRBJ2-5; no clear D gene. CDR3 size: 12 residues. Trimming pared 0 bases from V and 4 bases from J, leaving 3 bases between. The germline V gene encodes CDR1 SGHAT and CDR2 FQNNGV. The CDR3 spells CASSLDGETQYF. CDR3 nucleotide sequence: TGTGCCAGCAGCTTAGACGGAGAGACCCAGTACTTC.

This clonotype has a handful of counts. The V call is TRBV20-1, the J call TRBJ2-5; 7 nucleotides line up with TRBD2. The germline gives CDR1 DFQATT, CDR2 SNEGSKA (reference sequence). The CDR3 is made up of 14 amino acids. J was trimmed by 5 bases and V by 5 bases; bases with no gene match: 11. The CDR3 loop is CSALTPTSAETQYF. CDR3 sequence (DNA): TGCAGTGCTTTGACCCCAACTAGCGCGGAGACCCAGTACTTC.

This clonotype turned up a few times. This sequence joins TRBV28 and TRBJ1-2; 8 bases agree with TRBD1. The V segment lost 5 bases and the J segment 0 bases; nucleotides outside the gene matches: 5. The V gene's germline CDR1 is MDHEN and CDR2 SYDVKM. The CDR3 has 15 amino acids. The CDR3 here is CASSLQGASNYGYTF. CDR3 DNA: TGTGCCAGCAGTCTCCAGGGGGCATCTAACTATGGCTACACCTTC.

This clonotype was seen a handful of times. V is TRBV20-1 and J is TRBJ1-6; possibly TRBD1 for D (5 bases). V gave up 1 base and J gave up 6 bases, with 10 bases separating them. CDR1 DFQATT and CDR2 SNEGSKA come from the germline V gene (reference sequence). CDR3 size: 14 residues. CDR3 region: CSARGQGFNSPLHF. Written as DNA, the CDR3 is TGCAGTGCTAGAGGGCAGGGCTTTAATTCACCCCTCCACTTT.

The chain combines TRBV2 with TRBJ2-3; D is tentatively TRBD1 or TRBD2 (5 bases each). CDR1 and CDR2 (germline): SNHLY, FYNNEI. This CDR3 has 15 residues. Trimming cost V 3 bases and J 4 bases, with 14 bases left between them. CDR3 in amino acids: CASSEEEGTSDTQYF. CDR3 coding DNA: TGTGCCAGCAGTGAGGAAGAGGGGACGTCAGATACGCAGTATTTT.

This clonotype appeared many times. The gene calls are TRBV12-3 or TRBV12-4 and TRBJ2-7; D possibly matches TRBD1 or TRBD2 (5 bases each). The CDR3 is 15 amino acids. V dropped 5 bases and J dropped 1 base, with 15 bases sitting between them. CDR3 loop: CASSREGTSSYEQYF. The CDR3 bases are TGTGCCAGCAGTCGAGAAGGGACCTCTTCCTACGAGCAGTACTTC.

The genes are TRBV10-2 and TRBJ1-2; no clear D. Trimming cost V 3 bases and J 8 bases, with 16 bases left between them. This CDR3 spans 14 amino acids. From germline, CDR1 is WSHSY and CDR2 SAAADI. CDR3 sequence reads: CASSDSETARGYTF. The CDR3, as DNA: TGCGCCAGCAGTGATTCGGAGACGGCCCGGGGCTACACCTTC.

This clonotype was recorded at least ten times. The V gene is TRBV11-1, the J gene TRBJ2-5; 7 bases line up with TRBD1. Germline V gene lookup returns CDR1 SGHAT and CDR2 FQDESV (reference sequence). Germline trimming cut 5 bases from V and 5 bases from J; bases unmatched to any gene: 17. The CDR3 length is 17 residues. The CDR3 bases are TGTGCCAGCAGCACCCAACAGGGGATGACTGGTAGGGAGACCCAGTACTTC. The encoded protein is CASSTQQGMTGRETQYF.

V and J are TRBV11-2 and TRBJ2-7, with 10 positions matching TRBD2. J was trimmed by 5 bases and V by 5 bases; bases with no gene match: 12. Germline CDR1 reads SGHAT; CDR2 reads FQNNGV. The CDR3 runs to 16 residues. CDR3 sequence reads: CASSPRELAGSDEQYF. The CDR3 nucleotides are TGTGCCAGCAGCCCCAGGGAACTAGCGGGATCAGACGAGCAGTACTTC.

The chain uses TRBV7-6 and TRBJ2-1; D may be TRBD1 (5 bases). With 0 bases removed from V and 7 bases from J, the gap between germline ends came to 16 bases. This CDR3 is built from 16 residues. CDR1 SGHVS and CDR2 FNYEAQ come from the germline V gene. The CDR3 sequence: CASSLAQQDSRNEQFF. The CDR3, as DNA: TGTGCCAGCAGCTTAGCACAGCAAGACAGCAGGAATGAGCAGTTCTTC. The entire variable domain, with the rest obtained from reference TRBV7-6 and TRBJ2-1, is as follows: GAGVSQSPRYKVTKRGQDVALRCDPISGHVSLYWYRQALGQGPEFLTYFNYEAQQDKSGLPNDRFSAERPEGSISTLTIQRTEQRDSAMYRCASSLAQQDSRNEQFFGPGTRLTVL.

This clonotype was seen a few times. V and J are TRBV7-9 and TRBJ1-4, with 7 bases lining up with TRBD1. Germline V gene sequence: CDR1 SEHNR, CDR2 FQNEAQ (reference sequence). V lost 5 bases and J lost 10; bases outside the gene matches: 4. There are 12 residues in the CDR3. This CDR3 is CASSGSGGKLFF. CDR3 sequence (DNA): TGTGCCAGCAGCGGCTCAGGGGGAAAACTGTTTTTT.

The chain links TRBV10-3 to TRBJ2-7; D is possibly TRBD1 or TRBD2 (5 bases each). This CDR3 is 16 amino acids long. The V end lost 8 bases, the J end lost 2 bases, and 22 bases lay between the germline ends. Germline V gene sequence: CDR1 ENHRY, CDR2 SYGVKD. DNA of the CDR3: TGTGCCATCGCACGAGGGGTTAGCGAGAAGACCTACGAGCAGTACTTC. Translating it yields CAIARGVSEKTYEQYF.

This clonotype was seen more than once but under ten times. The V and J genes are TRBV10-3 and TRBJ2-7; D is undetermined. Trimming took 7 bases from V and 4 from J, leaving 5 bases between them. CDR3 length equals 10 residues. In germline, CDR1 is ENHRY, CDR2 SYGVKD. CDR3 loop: CAIIGYEQYF. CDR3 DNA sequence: TGTGCCATCATAGGATACGAGCAGTACTTC.

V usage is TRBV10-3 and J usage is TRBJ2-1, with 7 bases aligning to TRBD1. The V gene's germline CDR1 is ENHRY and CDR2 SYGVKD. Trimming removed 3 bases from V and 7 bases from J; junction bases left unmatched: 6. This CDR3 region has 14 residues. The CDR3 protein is CAISEVQGKNEQFF. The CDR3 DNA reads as TGTGCCATCAGTGAAGTACAGGGGAAGAATGAGCAGTTCTTC.

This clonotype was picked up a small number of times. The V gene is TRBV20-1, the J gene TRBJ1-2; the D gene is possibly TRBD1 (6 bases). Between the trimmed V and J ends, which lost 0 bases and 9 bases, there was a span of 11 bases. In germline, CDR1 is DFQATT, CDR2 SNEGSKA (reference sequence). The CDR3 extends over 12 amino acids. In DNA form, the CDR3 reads TGCAGTGCTAGAGACCTCAGGGGACGCTACACCTTC. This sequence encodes CSARDLRGRYTF.

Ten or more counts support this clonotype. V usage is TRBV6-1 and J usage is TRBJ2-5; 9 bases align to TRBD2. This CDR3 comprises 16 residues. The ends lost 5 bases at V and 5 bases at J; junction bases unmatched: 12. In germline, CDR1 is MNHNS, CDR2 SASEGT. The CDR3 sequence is CASSRTSEVIMETQYF. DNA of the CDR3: TGTGCCAGCAGTAGGACTAGCGAGGTCATTATGGAGACCCAGTACTTC.

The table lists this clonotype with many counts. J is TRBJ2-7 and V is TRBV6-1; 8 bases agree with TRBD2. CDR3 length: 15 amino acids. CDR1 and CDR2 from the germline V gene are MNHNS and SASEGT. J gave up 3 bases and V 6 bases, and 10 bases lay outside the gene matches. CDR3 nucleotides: TGTGCCAGCAGAGACTCCGGGACTAGTGGCTACGAGCAGTACTTC. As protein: CASRDSGTSGYEQYF.

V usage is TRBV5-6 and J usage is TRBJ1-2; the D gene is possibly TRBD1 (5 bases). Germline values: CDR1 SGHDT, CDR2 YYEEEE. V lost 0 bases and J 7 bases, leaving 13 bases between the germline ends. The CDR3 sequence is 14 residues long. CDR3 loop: CASSLGGVPGGYTF. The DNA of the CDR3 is TGTGCCAGCAGCTTGGGAGGGGTTCCAGGTGGCTACACCTTC.

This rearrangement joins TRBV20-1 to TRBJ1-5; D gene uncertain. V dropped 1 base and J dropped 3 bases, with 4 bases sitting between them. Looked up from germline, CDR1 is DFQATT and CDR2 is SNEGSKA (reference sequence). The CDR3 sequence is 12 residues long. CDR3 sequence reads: CSARGPNQPQHF. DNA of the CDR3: TGCAGTGCTAGAGGACCCAATCAGCCCCAGCATTTT.

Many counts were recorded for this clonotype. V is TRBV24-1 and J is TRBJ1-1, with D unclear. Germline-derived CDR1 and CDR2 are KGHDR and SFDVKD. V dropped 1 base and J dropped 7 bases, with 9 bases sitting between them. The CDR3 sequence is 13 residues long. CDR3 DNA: TGTGCCACCAGTGATTTTGGTGGCGGTGAAGCTTTCTTT. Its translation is CATSDFGGGEAFF.

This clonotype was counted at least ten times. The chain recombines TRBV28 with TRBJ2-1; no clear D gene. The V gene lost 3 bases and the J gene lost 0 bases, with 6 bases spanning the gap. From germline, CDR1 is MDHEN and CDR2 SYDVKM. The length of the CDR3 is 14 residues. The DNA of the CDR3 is TGTGCCAGCAGTTTTTTGGCCTCCTACAATGAGCAGTTCTTC. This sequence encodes CASSFLASYNEQFF.

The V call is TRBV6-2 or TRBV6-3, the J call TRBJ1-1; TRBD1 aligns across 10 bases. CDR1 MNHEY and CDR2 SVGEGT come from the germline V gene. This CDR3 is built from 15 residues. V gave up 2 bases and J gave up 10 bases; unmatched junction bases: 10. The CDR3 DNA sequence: TGTGCCAGCAGTTACACCGGGACAGGGGCGATCGGAGCTTTCTTT. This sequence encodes CASSYTGTGAIGAFF.